A single sample is the source of the 7 T cell receptor beta chains below, sequenced in a study of vaccination and CD4 T cells after COVID-19. The Oncomine TCR Beta short-read assay sequenced DNA from cultured CD4+ T cells. TCRdb reprocessed the PCR reads with MiXCR, giving one entry per CDR3 protein. The table records a few thousand distinct CDR3 sequences, about 40% of them present only once. These TCRs' antigens remain unknown. Treatment denoted: approximately 9-day PBMC culture with coronavirus spike peptide pools or control peptides (ViraFEST assay). An unexposed donor provided the CD4+ T cells, which were collected before the COVID-19 pandemic (2011-2018). Material for sequencing was CD4+ T cells from blood, cultured in vitro. The receptors shown here come from a human donor in good health.

The chain links TRBV6-5 to TRBJ2-1; D gene ambiguous. The CDR3 length is 16 residues. V lost 0 bases, J lost 2 bases, and 11 bases lay in between. In germline, CDR1 is MNHEY, CDR2 SVGAGI. CDR3 nucleotide sequence: TGTGCCAGCAGTTACTCGGCGGACCTCGCCTACAATGAGCAGTTCTTC. Its protein product is CASSYSADLAYNEQFF.

V is TRBV20-1 and J is TRBJ1-4, with D possibly matching TRBD1 (5 bases). Per the germline V gene, CDR1 is DFQATT and CDR2 is SNEGSKA (reference sequence). This CDR3 has 12 amino acids. DNA of the CDR3: TGCAGACCGGGGGCAACTAATGAAAAACTGTTTTTT. It translates to CRPGATNEKLFF.

The sample holds a few counts of this clonotype. This rearrangement joins TRBV7-9 to TRBJ1-1; D remains ambiguous. The germline V gene has CDR1 SEHNR and CDR2 FQNEAQ (reference sequence). Trimming removed 5 bases from V and 3 bases from J, with 7 bases in between. The CDR3 extends over 12 amino acids. The CDR3 bases are TGTGCCAGCAGCCCCCAGGACACTGAAGCTTTCTTT. Encoded protein: CASSPQDTEAFF.

Comments on this clonotype: A read error may account for a junction end that differs from germline. The J gene is TRBJ1-1, the V gene TRBV6-2 or TRBV6-3; tentative D call: TRBD1 (6 bases). The CDR3 is made up of 12 amino acids. Germline CDR1 reads MNHEY; CDR2 reads SVGEGT. CDR3 protein: CASSYPLRQVSF. CDR3 nucleotides: TGTGCCAGCAGTTACCCCCTCAGACAGGTTTCATTT.

The J gene is TRBJ2-3, the V gene TRBV7-8, with no clear D. The CDR3 is 13 amino acids. V dropped 3 bases and J dropped 6 bases, with 10 bases sitting between them. Germline lookup yields CDR1 SGHVS and CDR2 FQNEAQ. CDR3 DNA sequence: TGTGCCAGCAGCTTGTTAGATTGGGATACGCAGTATTTT. Residues: CASSLLDWDTQYF.

The chain is built from TRBV11-2 and TRBJ1-2; the D gene is possibly TRBD1 (5 bases). The germline V gene encodes CDR1 SGHAT and CDR2 FQNNGV. Trimming shortened V by 2 bases and J by 3 bases, and 10 bases separated the two germline ends. This CDR3 is built from 14 residues. The CDR3 reads CASSLFQGYYGYTF. CDR3 bases: TGTGCCAGCAGCTTATTTCAGGGATACTATGGCTACACCTTC.

The rearrangement joins TRBV12-3 or TRBV12-4 to TRBJ1-1; D is unresolved. CDR3 size: 13 residues. V lost 6 bases and J 4 bases, leaving 12 bases between the germline ends. CDR3 sequence reads: CASSPEWSTEAFF. The CDR3 nucleotides are TGTGCCAGCAGCCCTGAGTGGAGCACTGAAGCTTTCTTT.